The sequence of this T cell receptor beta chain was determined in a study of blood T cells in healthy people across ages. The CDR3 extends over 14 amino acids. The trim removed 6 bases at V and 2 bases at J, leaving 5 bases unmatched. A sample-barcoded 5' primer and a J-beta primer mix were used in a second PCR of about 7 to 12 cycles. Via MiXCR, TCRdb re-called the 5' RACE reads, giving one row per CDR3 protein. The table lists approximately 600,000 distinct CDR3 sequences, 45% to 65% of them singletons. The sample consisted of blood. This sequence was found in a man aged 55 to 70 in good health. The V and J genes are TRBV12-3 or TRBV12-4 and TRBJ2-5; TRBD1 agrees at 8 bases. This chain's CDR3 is CASRPQGAQETQYF. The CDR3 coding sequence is TGTGCCAGCAGACCTCAGGGGGCTCAAGAGACCCAGTACTTC.